The 5 T cell receptor beta chains presented below share a single source sample, sequenced in a study of T cell responses to AZD1222 COVID-19 vaccine. The assay was immunoSEQ multiplex PCR, and TCRdb's table has in-frame clones only and misses some. The sample records over 100,000 clones, about 91% being singletons. The sequencing used peripheral blood, collected on day 0 of AZD1222 vaccination. These receptors originate from an adult in good health.

V gene TRBV10-3 combines with J gene TRBJ1-2; D is undetermined. V dropped 2 bases and J dropped 8 bases, with 12 bases sitting between them. Germline CDR1 and CDR2: ENHRY and SYGVKD. The CDR3 has 13 residues. CDR3 amino acids: CAISEVALGGYTF. CDR3 DNA sequence: TGTGCCATCAGTGAGGTCGCCCTAGGAGGCTACACCTTC.

The genes are TRBV12-5 and TRBJ1-3, with D unclear. The CDR3 length is 15 residues. Trimming cost V 1 base and J 1 base, with 8 bases left between them. Germline V gene data show CDR1 as LGHNT and CDR2 as FRNRAP. CDR3 nucleotides: TGTGCTAGTGGTTTGGACAGTTCTTCTGGAAACACCATATATTTT. Translation gives CASGLDSSSGNTIYF.

The rearrangement uses TRBV7-2 and TRBJ1-6; D gene uncertain. Germline CDR1 and CDR2: SGHTA and FQGNSA. V was trimmed by 2 bases and J by 9 bases, leaving 14 bases between them. The CDR3 runs to 15 residues. DNA for the CDR3: TGTGCCAGCAGCTTATTTGTTCCGTCGGGTTCACCCCTCCACTTT. This codes for CASSLFVPSGSPLHF. Full variable domain (rest looked up from reference TRBV7-2 and TRBJ1-6): GAGVSQSPSNKVTEKGKDVELRCDPISGHTALYWYRQSLGQGLEFLIYFQGNSAPDKSGLPSDRFSAERTGGSVSTLTIQRTQQEDSAVYLCASSLFVPSGSPLHFGNGTRLTVT.

The chain links TRBV2 to TRBJ1-3; possible D gene TRBD1, 5 bases. The CDR3 is made up of 13 amino acids. Looked up from germline, CDR1 is SNHLY and CDR2 is FYNNEI. With 7 bases removed from V and 2 bases from J, the gap between germline ends came to 9 bases. The CDR3 protein is CASIRDAGNTIYF. Here the CDR3 DNA reads TGTGCCAGCATACGGGACGCTGGAAACACCATATATTTT.

This chain connects TRBV2 to TRBJ1-1; no clear D. Germline values: CDR1 SNHLY, CDR2 FYNNEI. The germline V and J ends were trimmed by 3 bases and 3 bases, with 11 bases remaining between them. The CDR3 runs to 14 residues. CDR3 sequence: CASSDEETYTEAFF. The CDR3 coding sequence is TGTGCCAGCAGTGACGAGGAAACGTACACTGAAGCTTTCTTT.